The TCR beta chain described here comes from a study of radiation and T cells in renal cell carcinoma (dated by TCRdb to 2019 to 2021). With regard to the full study: Samples were obtained from a clinical trial, in which 15 Gy stereotactic body radiation therapy was delivered to primary renal cell carcinomas and nephrectomy was performed 4 weeks later. TCR beta sequencing covered 55 or so samples in total, comprising approximately 26 tumors and around 27 peripheral blood samples. Across all 55 or so samples, several million unique CDR3 nucleotide sequences encoding approximately 3,000,000 unique CDR3 amino acid sequences were identified. What the research found in general, with its limitations: An increase in top tumor clonotypes in blood was observed from baseline to 2 weeks post-radiation, followed by contraction by 4 weeks, which was taken to suggest transient expansion of tumor-resident clones. Because pretreatment tumor biopsies were not available, the baseline intratumoral presence of clonotypes could not be determined. Effects of radiation dose or scheduling on the TCR repertoire could not be addressed with the single-armed trial design. Blood repertoire dynamics were not followed beyond 4 weeks after treatment.

TCR beta libraries were generated from genomic DNA with the immunoSEQ kit, following the manufacturer's recommendations. To prepare the libraries, a first multiplex PCR with proprietary primers was run, followed by a second PCR that added unique barcodes, and a bead cleanup was done after each round. Each sample batch included a kit-provided positive control reaction and a negative control reaction. The final libraries were assessed on an Agilent 4200 TapeStation D1000 ScreenTape, pooled by volume, and quantified by qPCR. An Illumina NextSeq500 fitted with a MidOutput 150-cycle cartridge performed the sequencing, running 156 Read1 cycles and 15 Index1 cycles with the kit's custom primers. The pooled library was loaded at about 0.96 pM, and around 18% PhiX control was spiked in. Per the source publication's procedure: The vendor-processed data were analyzed in R, and a clonotype was defined as all T cells that share the same CDR3 nucleotide sequence. In the clone abundance analyses, frequencies were normalized to the 10,000 most abundant clones in each sample. Public T cell clones, which averaged fewer than five per sample, were removed prior to analysis. Tumor-enriched and baseline blood-enriched clonotypes were defined by at least a 32-fold difference in abundance between compartments. A beta-binomial differential abundance model was applied to find clonotypes that expanded or contracted between blood time points. The Baroni-Urbani and Buser coefficient was used to measure tumor-blood repertoire similarity, and groups were compared with two-tailed Wilcoxon tests in R. TCRdb took this table from immuneACCESS and kept in-frame rearrangements with V and J called. Such tables lack part of the clones; where checked against another copy, unresolved V genes explain under half of the gap, and the rest is unexplained. For V, J and clone size, that table is used; D and trimming come from the DNA. This sample comprises 70,000 or so clones, 82% of them detected only once. The leading ten clones occupy less than 7% of the sample.

Read against the paper, the sample's time point label means: blood 2 weeks post-SBRT. Per the publication, the treatment or condition label means: 15 Gy SBRT to primary tumor, nephrectomy 4 weeks later. To follow tumor-enriched clonotypes, serial peripheral blood was collected from radiation-treated patients at baseline and at 2 weeks and 4 weeks after SBRT. Every patient's renal cell carcinoma showed clear cell pathology. The QIAamp DNA Blood Mini Kit (Qiagen) was used to prepare genomic DNA for TCR sequencing. Only samples passing all quality control checks were included in the analyses. Only one count was recorded for this clone. The clone's antigen remains unknown. Base qualities are missing; no much larger clone stands one base away. CDR1 is given as SGHNT and CDR2 as YYREEE, both from the germline V gene (reference sequence). V lost 4 bases and J lost 0 bases; the stretch between them is 13 bases long. The CDR3 sequence holds 16 residues, the cysteine and phenylalanine included. CDR3 DNA only is kept here, 48 bases in frame from base 1.

The rearranged segments are TRBV5-4 and TRBJ1-4, and possibly TRBD1, on 6 matching bases. The sequenced sample was blood, obtained from a patient whose treatment included radiotherapy and nephrectomy. The TCR comes from a man in his fifties or sixties with renal cell carcinoma. The CDR3 region: CASSTTGLATNEKLFF. At the DNA level, the sequence is TGTGCCAGCAGCACAACAGGGCTTGCAACTAATGAAAAACTGTTTTTT.